This passage covers 16 T cell receptor beta chains from one sample sequenced in a study of T cells in Graves' hyperthyroidism and ophthalmopathy. Amplified TCR beta CDR3 regions came from RNA transcripts. Primed by the HTBI set, a first-round RT-PCR was run on the TCR CDR3. MiXCR was run by TCRdb on the multiplex PCR reads, yielding one entry per CDR3 protein. The sample shows approximately 600,000 distinct CDR3 sequences, approximately 13% of them seen only once. Sequenced input: blood. The source of these receptors is a woman aged 25 to 45 with Graves' hyperthyroidism that later progressed to Graves' ophthalmopathy.

On this clonotype: A much larger clone lies a single base off, so this may be a read error. The chain employs TRBV7-2 and TRBJ1-1; 7 bases agree with TRBD1. The CDR3 consists of 16 residues. Germline V gene lookup returns CDR1 SGHTA and CDR2 FQGNSA. The CDR3 DNA sequence: TGTGTCAGCAGCTTTCCTCCGGGACAGATGAACACTGAAGCTTTCTTT. The encoded protein is CVSSFPPGQMNTEAFF. Using reference TRBV7-2 and TRBJ1-1 for the parts outside the CDR3, the full variable domain is GAGVSQSPSNKVTEKGKDVELRCDPISGHTALYWYRQSLGQGLEFLIYFQGNSAPDKSGLPSDRFSAERTGGSVSTLTIQRTQQEDSAVYLCVSSFPPGQMNTEAFFGQGTRLTVV.

A remark on this clonotype: One base away lies a much larger clone, so this may be a sequencing read error. The chain recombines TRBV30 with TRBJ2-2; D remains ambiguous. CDR1 is GTSNPN, CDR2 SVGIG, per germline (reference sequence). The CDR3 covers 13 residues. DNA of the CDR3: TGTGTCTTCTCGACCCGACCGGCCGGGGAGCTGTTTTTT. It encodes CVFSTRPAGELFF.

In this sample, this clonotype turned up many times. The rearrangement uses TRBV30 and TRBJ1-2; 9 nucleotides match TRBD1. This CDR3 has 13 amino acids. With 4 bases clipped from V and 8 bases from J, the junction kept 8 bases outside the gene matches. Germline values: CDR1 GTSNPN, CDR2 SVGIG (reference sequence). CDR3 residues: CAWKLQGARGYTF. In DNA, the CDR3 is TGTGCCTGGAAATTACAGGGGGCGCGAGGCTACACCTTC. Full variable domain (outside the CDR3, taken from reference TRBV30 and TRBJ1-2): SQTIHQWPATLVQPVGSPLSLECTVEGTSNPNLYWYRQAAGRGLQLLFYSVGIGQISSEVPQNLSASRPQDRQFILSSKKLLLSDSGFYLCAWKLQGARGYTFGSGTRLTVV.

This clonotype has a count of ten or more. V usage is TRBV9 and J usage is TRBJ1-1; no reliable D call. The CDR3 has 15 amino acids. Germline V gene sequence: CDR1 SGDLS, CDR2 YYNGEE. With 0 bases removed from V and 4 bases from J, the gap between germline ends came to 13 bases. For the CDR3, the DNA is TGTGCCAGCAGCGTAGCTCCGGGAATACGCACTGAAGCTTTCTTT. Amino acids: CASSVAPGIRTEAFF. The full variable domain, its missing parts supplied by reference TRBV9 and TRBJ1-1, is DSGVTQTPKHLITATGQRVTLRCSPRSGDLSVYWYQQSLDQGLQFLIQYYNGEERAKGNILERFSAQQFPDLHSELNLSSLELGDSALYFCASSVAPGIRTEAFFGQGTRLTVV.

J is TRBJ1-4 and V is TRBV3-1; D is undetermined. This CDR3 has 12 residues. Deletions cut 0 bases from V and 9 bases from J, with 5 bases between. Germline assignment: CDR1 LGHDT and CDR2 YNNKEL (reference sequence). This chain's CDR3 is CASSQEFQKLFF. DNA for the CDR3: TGTGCCAGCAGCCAAGAATTCCAAAAACTGTTTTTT.

The rearrangement uses TRBV13 and TRBJ2-7; 7 nucleotides line up with TRBD2. J gave up 1 base and V 3 bases, and 6 bases lay outside the gene matches. The germline CDR1 and CDR2 sequences are PRHDT and FYEKMQ (reference sequence). The CDR3 loop spans 15 amino acids. CDR3 in DNA: TGTGCCAGCAGCTTGGGGGGGGTTCAATCCTACGAGCAGTACTTC. It encodes CASSLGGVQSYEQYF.

This clonotype was recorded at least ten times. The CDR3 here is CASSMGIGGRGNTEAFF. In DNA, the CDR3 is TGTGCCAGTAGTATGGGCATCGGGGGACGGGGGAACACTGAAGCTTTCTTT. This chain connects TRBV19 to TRBJ1-1; D possibly corresponds to TRBD1 (5 bases). Germline V CDR1 and CDR2: LNHDA, SQIVND (reference sequence). Trimming pared 3 bases from V and 1 base from J, leaving 18 bases between. The CDR3 runs 17 residues.

This clonotype was counted between two and nine times. J is TRBJ2-7 and V is TRBV28; TRBD1 might be the D (5 bases). Germline V gives CDR1 MDHEN, CDR2 SYDVKM. The V end was cut by 4 bases, the J end by 2 bases, with 15 bases between. The CDR3 spans 15 residues. CDR3 region: CASSSGPSGTYEQYF. In DNA, the CDR3 is TGTGCCAGCAGTTCTGGGCCCTCAGGGACCTACGAGCAGTACTTC.

To note about this clonotype: Being one base from a much bigger clone, this may be a read error. For the CDR3, the DNA is TGCAGTGCTAGGTTCGGGGGCCCCCTCGAGCATTACTTC. Translating gives CSARFGGPLEHYF. The V call is TRBV20-1, the J call TRBJ2-7, with D perhaps TRBD1 or TRBD2 (6 bases each). This CDR3 is 13 amino acids long. Germline lookup yields CDR1 DFQATT and CDR2 SNEGSKA (reference sequence).

This clonotype was detected many times. This chain uses TRBV12-5 with TRBJ2-3; D may be TRBD2 (6 bases). Germline CDR1 is LGHNT and CDR2 is FRNRAP. The CDR3 is made up of 16 amino acids. V was shortened by 6 bases and J by 3 bases, with 19 bases between the two germline ends. The CDR3 loop is CASGPSVGSSTDTQYF. DNA for the CDR3: TGTGCTAGTGGGCCCTCGGTCGGGAGTTCAACAGATACGCAGTATTTT. The variable domain in full, with the rest retrieved from reference TRBV12-5 and TRBJ2-3, is DARVTQTPRHKVTEMGQEVTMRCQPILGHNTVFWYRQTMMQGLELLAYFRNRAPLDDSGMPKDRFSAEMPDATLATLKIQPSEPRDSAVYFCASGPSVGSSTDTQYFGPGTRLTVL.

In its sample, this clonotype was seen many times. The rearrangement uses TRBV27 and TRBJ1-4; TRBD1 aligns across 7 bases. V trimming: 5 bases; J trimming: 0 bases; junction bases outside the gene matches: 6. The CDR3 extends over 16 amino acids. Germline CDR1 MNHEY, CDR2 SMNVEV (reference sequence). The CDR3 is CASSEGQSATNEKLFF. The CDR3 nucleotides read TGTGCCAGCAGTGAGGGACAGTCAGCAACTAATGAAAAACTGTTTTTT.

This clonotype was seen at least ten times. The CDR3 here is CASSSALGGELFF. As DNA, the CDR3 is TGTGCCAGCAGCTCCGCACTCGGCGGGGAGCTGTTTTTT. The chain is built from TRBV11-3 and TRBJ2-2; D gene ambiguous. CDR3 length: 13 amino acids. CDR1 and CDR2 from the germline V gene are SGHNT and YENEEA. The V end lost 4 bases, the J end lost 7 bases, and 10 bases lay between the germline ends. Based on the CDR3 plus reference TRBV11-3 and TRBJ2-2, the full variable domain is EAGVVQSPRYKIIEKKQPVAFWCNPISGHNTLYWYLQNLGQGPELLIRYENEEAVDDSQLPKDRFSAERLKGVDSTLKIQPAELGDSAVYLCASSSALGGELFFGEGSRLTVL.

This clonotype was picked up many times. This chain uses TRBV12-3 or TRBV12-4 with TRBJ1-6; D not resolved. Deletions cut 1 base from V and 0 bases from J, with 19 bases between. The CDR3 runs 20 residues. CDR3: CASSLDPMSAESSYNSPLHF. In nucleotides, the CDR3 is TGTGCCAGCAGTTTAGACCCGATGTCGGCGGAGAGCTCCTATAATTCACCCCTCCACTTT.

This clonotype was counted ten times or more. CDR3 nucleotide sequence: TGTGCCAGCACCCCCGGGGGATCACAGGGCTACACCTTC. Encoded protein: CASTPGGSQGYTF. This chain connects TRBV12-3 or TRBV12-4 to TRBJ1-2, with D possibly being TRBD1 (5 bases). The CDR3 runs 13 residues. The V end lost 7 bases, the J end lost 8 bases, and 17 bases lay between the germline ends.

This clonotype was seen repeatedly, ten times or more. The rearrangement uses TRBV28 and TRBJ1-2; 7 bases are a match to TRBD1. This CDR3 region has 12 residues. The trim removed 4 bases at V and 4 bases at J, leaving 0 bases unmatched. Germline V gene lookup returns CDR1 MDHEN and CDR2 SYDVKM. The CDR3 loop is CASSYRGYGYTF. DNA of the CDR3: TGTGCCAGCAGTTACAGGGGCTATGGCTACACCTTC.

This clonotype was seen at least ten times. Written as DNA, the CDR3 is TGTGCCAGTAGTCTCGGCCGGAGGGGGAACACTGAAGCTTTCTTT. Residues: CASSLGRRGNTEAFF. The rearrangement uses TRBV19 and TRBJ1-1, with a weak D call TRBD1 (5 bases). This CDR3 is built from 15 residues. CDR1 is LNHDA and CDR2 is SQIVND in the germline V gene (reference sequence). The V gene lost 5 bases and the J gene lost 1 base, with 14 bases spanning the gap.